This T cell receptor beta chain was profiled in a study of OX40 agonist ivuxolimab in advanced cancers. Across the study: Patients were dosed intravenously with ivuxolimab at 0.01 to 10 mg/kg every 2 weeks. Males comprised roughly four fifths of the group, whose mean age was about 62 years (range roughly 23 to 80). One patient with hepatocellular carcinoma and two with cutaneous melanoma, three in all, had partial responses. Study-level findings and limits: At 0.1 to 3.0 mg/kg, CD4+ and CD8+ blood T cells expanded clonally by week 6.

Clones were read by immunoSEQ multiplex PCR, and TCRdb kept only the in-frame ones, dropping some. The sample lists 56,000 or so clones; about 85% were seen once. Germline CDR1 and CDR2: LNHDA and SQIVND (reference sequence). This CDR3 is 15 amino acids long. V lost 1 base and J 5 bases, leaving 12 bases between the germline ends. Comment on this clone: What it recognizes is unknown.

The sample here was CD4+ or CD8+ T cells sorted from blood, taken in a trial of the OX40 agonist ivuxolimab. This sequence originates from an adult with an advanced solid tumor such as melanoma, head and neck, liver or kidney cancer. This sequence joins TRBV19 and TRBJ2-1, with D tentatively TRBD2 (6 bases). CDR3 nucleotide sequence: TGTGCCAGTAGTATAGGGCACGGGAGAAACAATGAGCAGTTCTTC. Translating gives CASSIGHGRNNEQFF.